The sequence of this T cell receptor beta chain was determined in a study of blood T cell repertoires in COVID-19. Study as a whole: Specimens from acute and convalescent COVID-19 originated in the United States, Italy and Spain.

Authors' methods: Cell counts per sample came from amplifying reference gene primers. TCRdb keeps only in-frame clones here, not all; method: immunoSEQ multiplex PCR. V, J and clone size derive from that table, while D and trimming were established from the DNA sequence. The data show roughly 250,000 clones, 80% to 90% seen once. Per the germline V gene, CDR1 is MRHNA and CDR2 is SNTAGT. Trimming removed 0 bases at V and 6 bases at J, with 12 bases between. This CDR3 spans 15 amino acids. Enrolled through a virtual design, the participants were between 18 and 89 years of age and came from about two dozen US areas. Participant reports of clinical history set cohort assignment.

The receptor was isolated from a woman aged 30 to 39 with acute COVID-19. The sample comprised PBMCs or T cells enriched from blood (not recorded which). The V call is TRBV6-4, the J call TRBJ1-5, with D perhaps matching TRBD1 (5 bases). CDR3: CASSDSTVSGQPQHF. The CDR3 DNA reads TGTGCCAGCAGTGACTCGACAGTGAGTGGTCAGCCCCAGCATTTT.